This T cell receptor (beta chain) was identified in a study of T cell repertoires in cytomegalovirus infection. This clonotype was counted a few times. Its antigen is undetermined. CDR1 MNHEY and CDR2 SMNVEV come from the germline V gene (reference sequence). The CDR3 length is 16 residues. The ends lost 7 bases at V and 4 bases at J; junction bases unmatched: 8. TCRdb itself ran the reads through MiXCR, one entry per CDR3 protein. The sample gives some 43,000 distinct CDR3 sequences, around 23% of which show up once; 70% to 90% is in the top ten. The sequences come from CD8+ T cells from cultured PBMCs, collected from culture after CMV antigen stimulation. The chain joins TRBV27 to TRBJ2-2; 11 bases align to TRBD2. The sequence came from a human donor in good health (CMV status not recorded). Some clones in this sample may be carry-over from other donors' samples. CDR3 sequence reads: CASTYSGGAGTGELFF. The CDR3 DNA is TGTGCCAGCACCTATAGCGGGGGGGCAGGCACCGGGGAGCTGTTTTTT.